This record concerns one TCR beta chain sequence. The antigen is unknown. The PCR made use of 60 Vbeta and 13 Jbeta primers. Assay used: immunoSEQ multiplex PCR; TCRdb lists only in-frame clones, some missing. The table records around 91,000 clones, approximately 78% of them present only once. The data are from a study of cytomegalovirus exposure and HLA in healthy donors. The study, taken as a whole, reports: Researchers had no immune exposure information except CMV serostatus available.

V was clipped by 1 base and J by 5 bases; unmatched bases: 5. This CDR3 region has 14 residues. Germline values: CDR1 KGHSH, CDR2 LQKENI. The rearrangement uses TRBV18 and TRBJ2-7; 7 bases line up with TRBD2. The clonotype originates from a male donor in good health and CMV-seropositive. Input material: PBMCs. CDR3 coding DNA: TGTGCCAGCTCACCACTGGGCGGGAGTAACGAGCAGTACTTC. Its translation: CASSPLGGSNEQYF.